This TCR beta chain emerged from a study of CD8 T cells in Susac syndrome. From germline, CDR1 is MGHRA and CDR2 YSYEKL. The CDR3 is 17 amino acids. The V and J ends lost 0 bases and 1 base respectively, with 16 bases between them. Reverse transcription of 0.5 to 1 ug RNA was carried out with random hexamers. Each CDR3 protein is one row after TCRdb ran MiXCR on the immunoSEQ multiplex PCR reads. Here the sample spans about 140,000 distinct CDR3 sequences, roughly 94% being singletons. The TCR was taken from a human donor with Susac syndrome. Sequences were obtained from CD4+ T cells from PBMCs. This chain joins TRBV4-1 and TRBJ2-7, with D tentatively TRBD1 or TRBD2 (5 bases each). The CDR3 is CASSQDISGPRSYEQYF. The DNA of the CDR3 is TGCGCCAGCAGCCAAGATATCTCGGGGCCTCGTTCCTACGAGCAGTACTTC.